This T cell receptor beta chain derives from a study of regulatory T cells in long-lasting Graves disease. Study outcomes and limitations: Persistent Graves' disease cases displayed lower TCR diversity than newly diagnosed ones.

To note about this clonotype: Antigen specificity is unknown.

Time point reported: newly diagnosed GD, antithyroid drugs for less than 3 months. RNA isolated from PBMCs was used to make the TCR library. The authors drew 8.5 to 9 milliliters of peripheral blood into EDTA tubes. iRepertoire HTBI primers and Arm-PCR of CDR3 regions built TCR beta libraries. TCRdb re-derived calls from the multiplex PCR reads in MiXCR, one entry per CDR3 protein. This sample carries hundreds of thousands of distinct CDR3 sequences, less than 20% of them seen once, and the ten largest clones take about 17%. The CDR3 spans 15 residues. V gave up 1 base and J gave up 5 bases, with 16 bases separating them. CDR1 is SGHRS, CDR2 YFSETQ, per germline. A further study also used this sample, focusing on T cells in Graves' hyperthyroidism and ophthalmopathy. As reported in that work: Pregnant or lactating patients were excluded, as were those with uncontrolled infection or other autoimmune disease.

The rearrangement uses TRBV5-1 and TRBJ2-7, with D uncertain. The receptor comes from a woman in her thirties with Graves disease. The sample was peripheral blood mononuclear cells (PBMCs), taken at new diagnosis, from a patient treated with antithyroid drugs. In nucleotides, the CDR3 is TGCGCCAGCAGCTTGCGCGGTCCACCCCCCCACGAGCAGTACTTC. Amino acid sequence: CASSLRGPPPHEQYF. Complete variable domain (other parts from reference TRBV5-1 and TRBJ2-7): KAGVTQTPRYLIKTRGQQVTLSCSPISGHRSVSWYQQTPGQGLQFLFEYFSETQRNKGNFPGRFSGRQFSNSRSEMNVSTLELGDSALYLCASSLRGPPPHEQYFGPGTRLTVT.